These T cell receptor beta chains were read from a single sample in a study of human T cells and chemical hapten exposure. TCRdb analysed the RACE reads with MiXCR anew, one entry per CDR3 protein. Among roughly 110,000 distinct CDR3 sequences listed, around 12% were seen once. This specimen consisted of whole blood, obtained in connection with sensitization to the hapten diphenylcyclopropenone (DPC). These receptors originate from a woman aged 45-60 years with alopecia areata. Some clones in this sample may be carry-over from other donors' samples. Both conserved end residues are part of each CDR3. Fields, in order: J gene, V gene, D gene, CDR3 protein. The D gene is left open where the match is weak.

>TRBJ2-5|TRBV28|TRBD2
CASRTSGGFGETQYF
>TRBJ1-2|TRBV4-1|.
CASSQTPGQGGSPF
>TRBJ1-2|TRBV13|.
CASSFSRSYGYTF
>TRBJ2-1|TRBV6-2/TRBV6-3|.
CASSYSGGRYNEQFF
>TRBJ2-7|TRBV27|TRBD1
CASSPFGQGATYEQYF
>TRBJ2-1|TRBV7-2|.
CASSLRFRGEQFF
>TRBJ2-3|TRBV4-2|TRBD2
CASGGDSLATDTQYF
>TRBJ2-1|TRBV11-2|TRBD2
CASSFLAGGFYNEQFF
>TRBJ1-1|TRBV7-2|.
CASSLVVAQVFF
>TRBJ1-2|TRBV12-3/TRBV12-4|.
CASSLMAGRLHGYTF
>TRBJ2-7|TRBV7-2|TRBD2
CASSSTSAWSYEQYF
>TRBJ2-1|TRBV4-1|TRBD2
CASSQFFIRGGNEQFF
>TRBJ2-7|TRBV5-1|TRBD1
CASSLPGQGGEQYF
>TRBJ1-1|TRBV28|.
CASTITGAEAFF
>TRBJ2-1|TRBV27|TRBD1
CASSSYDRGTYNEQFF
>TRBJ2-7|TRBV20-1|.
CSARDDTYEQYF
>TRBJ1-1|TRBV6-6|.
CASTPRATEAFF
>TRBJ1-1|TRBV6-6|.
CASSYDHVEEAFF
>TRBJ2-5|TRBV5-4|.
CASSSRAHNQETQYF
>TRBJ2-3|TRBV6-6|TRBD2
CASSFPSGASTDTQYF
>TRBJ2-1|TRBV5-1|.
CASSLNPGLSYNEQFF
>TRBJ2-3|TRBV7-2|.
CASSLLGAMMGASTDTQYF
>TRBJ1-5|TRBV7-9|.
CASSLAEGAQPQHF
>TRBJ2-7|TRBV4-1|TRBD1
CASSSGTGHYEQYF
>TRBJ1-2|TRBV9|.
CASSVLDTLGYTF
>TRBJ2-1|TRBV29-1|.
CSVDGGAYNEQFF
>TRBJ1-5|TRBV12-2|.
CASRPPTGQDNQPQHF
>TRBJ2-7|TRBV10-3|TRBD1
CAISESQDRDYEQYF